The text below deals with one T cell receptor beta chain. The data originate from a study of cytomegalovirus exposure and HLA in healthy donors. PCR primers comprised 60 Vbeta and 13 Jbeta primers. This table comes from immunoSEQ multiplex PCR, and its TCRdb copy is limited to in-frame clones, with some not included. The sample has 150,000 to 200,000 clones; roughly 74% are singletons. CDR3 length: 14 residues. Germline V gene data show CDR1 as MNHNY and CDR2 as SVGAGI (reference sequence). Trimming left V 2 bases short and J 3 bases short, with 10 bases between. This sequence joins TRBV6-6 and TRBJ1-2, with D perhaps TRBD1 (5 bases). This clonotype was obtained from a woman aged 25-40 years in good health and CMV-seropositive. Material: PBMCs. CDR3 protein: CASSYLTGDYGYTF. Here the CDR3 DNA reads TGTGCCAGCAGTTACCTCACGGGGGACTATGGCTACACCTTC.